The present entry profiles one T cell receptor (beta chain) with its context. Antigen specificity is unknown. The treatment: 19 received Ad26.COV2.S at low or high dose, single or two shots; 5 received placebo; per-sample allocation not given. Day 63 after the first vaccine or placebo injection was the time point for sampling. An adult donor aged 18-55 years was enrolled in Boston. Sequenced by immunoSEQ multiplex PCR; TCRdb stores in-frame clones only, minus some. The data hold roughly 270,000 clones, with about 90% observed a single time. V lost 3 bases to trimming and J lost 6 bases, with 16 bases between them. This CDR3 has 14 residues. CDR1 and CDR2 from the germline V gene are SGDLS and YYNGEE. This specimen belongs to a study of Ad26.COV2.S vaccination and SARS-CoV-2 variants. As for the study in general: Ad26.COV2.S, an intramuscular injection, was given once or twice 56 days apart. Study-wide points: Estimates derived from TCR breadth and depth analyses may have underestimated total T cell responses. Placebo recipients showed lower spike-specific TCR breadth than vaccinees.

This TCR was sampled from a person between 18 and 65 years old who received the Ad26.COV2.S COVID-19 vaccine or a placebo. The specimen comprised peripheral blood, sampled in a trial of Ad26.COV2.S vaccine versus placebo. V gene TRBV9 combines with J gene TRBJ2-7, with D uncertain. The CDR3 reads CASSAGPLIGEQYF. CDR3 in DNA: TGTGCCAGCAGCGCGGGCCCTCTAATAGGCGAGCAGTACTTC.